Below are 16 T cell receptor beta chains sequenced from a single sample in a study of Graves' ophthalmopathy and Graves' hyperthyroidism. Amplification from RNA transcripts yielded the TCR beta CDR3 regions. A first-round RT-PCR used HTBI primers, followed by a second-round multiplex PCR. A single record per CDR3 protein comes from TCRdb applying MiXCR to the multiplex PCR reads. The table includes about 700,000 distinct CDR3 sequences, about 40% detected once. The sample comprised peripheral blood. The receptors shown here come from an adult man with Graves' ophthalmopathy.

This chain uses TRBV25-1 with TRBJ1-2, with TRBD1 identical over 9 bases. The V gene end was trimmed by 6 bases and the J gene end by 0 bases; junction bases not matched to a gene: 8. The CDR3 covers 16 residues. The V gene's germline CDR1 is MGHDK and CDR2 SYGVNS. The CDR3 reads CASSGTGTGTNYGYTF. CDR3 nucleotide sequence: TGTGCCAGCAGCGGAACCGGGACAGGGACTAACTATGGCTACACCTTC.

Regarding this clonotype: This clone may be a read error of a much larger clone one base away. This chain uses TRBV7-9 with TRBJ1-4, with D maybe TRBD1 (5 bases). CDR3 length equals 15 residues. The germline V and J ends were trimmed by 4 bases and 4 bases, with 13 bases remaining between them. Germline V gene data show CDR1 as SEHNR and CDR2 as FQNEAQ (reference sequence). CDR3 sequence: CASSSTPDSNEKLFF. The CDR3 region has the DNA TGTGCCAGCAGCTCCACCCCCGACAGTAATGAAAAACTGTTTTTT.

The chain employs TRBV20-1 and TRBJ1-2, with 7 positions matching TRBD1. Germline CDR1 is DFQATT and CDR2 is SNEGSKA (reference sequence). The junction had 7 bases not matched to a gene; V was cut back by 1 base and J by 8 bases. This CDR3 has 13 residues. The CDR3 here is CSARATGVGGYTF. In DNA form, the CDR3 reads TGCAGTGCTAGAGCTACAGGGGTGGGAGGCTACACCTTC.

With respect to this clonotype: A clone one base away is much larger, so this may be a read error. The rearrangement links TRBV7-2 to TRBJ1-2, with D possibly being TRBD1 (6 bases). The CDR3 has 13 residues. V was cut by 5 bases and J by 8 bases, with 15 bases left in between. Germline V gives CDR1 SGHTA, CDR2 FQGNSA. CDR3 loop: CASSPGGLEGYTF. The CDR3 DNA reads as TGTGCCAGCAGCCCCGGGGGGCTGGAGGGCTACACCTTC.

In regard to this clonotype: A much bigger clone sits one base away, suggesting this may be a read error. The chain carries TRBV24-1 and TRBJ2-2, with a possible D match to TRBD1 (5 bases). The V gene lost 9 bases and the J gene lost 6 bases, with 13 bases spanning the gap. This CDR3 is 13 amino acids long. The germline gives CDR1 KGHDR, CDR2 SFDVKD. The CDR3 nucleotides are TGTGCCACCCAGAAAGGGGTCGCCGGGGAGCTGTTTTTT. Translating it yields CATQKGVAGELFF.

This clonotype was detected ten times or more. The rearrangement joins TRBV12-3 or TRBV12-4 to TRBJ1-2, with D tentatively TRBD1 (5 bases). This CDR3 has 14 amino acids. V was pared by 4 bases and J by 4 bases, with 13 bases between. The DNA of the CDR3 is TGTGCCAGCAGTTCGTTAAGAAGGGGCTATGGCTACACCTTC. This encodes CASSSLRRGYGYTF.

The chain links TRBV12-3 or TRBV12-4 to TRBJ1-2, with TRBD1 matching over 7 bases. J gave up 8 bases and V 8 bases, and 11 bases lay outside the gene matches. This CDR3 contains 13 residues. CDR3 DNA sequence: TGTGCCAGCTCAGGAGAACAGGGGTACGGCTACACCTTC. Protein product: CASSGEQGYGYTF.

On this clonotype: Being one base from a much bigger clone, this may be a read error. The V gene is TRBV25-1, the J gene TRBJ2-3; TRBD2 might be the D (5 bases). The CDR3 totals 15 residues. Germline V lookup: CDR1 MGHDK, CDR2 SYGVNS. The CDR3 sequence is CASNELGWNTDTQYF. As DNA, the CDR3 is TGTGCCAGCAATGAACTAGGCTGGAACACAGATACGCAGTATTTT.

V gene TRBV2 combines with J gene TRBJ2-1, with TRBD1 matching 7 bases. This CDR3 contains 14 residues. V shed 4 bases and J 8 bases; nucleotides not matched to a gene: 8. Germline V gene data show CDR1 as SNHLY and CDR2 as FYNNEI. CDR3 coding DNA: TGTGCCAGCAGTGTGAACAGGGGAAGAGATGAGCAGTTCTTC. Residues: CASSVNRGRDEQFF.

Turning to this clonotype: The CDR3 end shows no conserved phenylalanine or tryptophan, and so a read error is likely. It is unclear where the CDR3 begins or ends on the DNA, so no DNA is shown, and the CDR3 is as TCRdb lists it. This chain links TRBV10-3 with TRBJ1-1; the D call TRBD1 from the table was never checked on the DNA. The CDR3 adds up to 11 amino acids, both ends counted. CDR1 is ENHRY and CDR2 is SYGVKD in the germline V gene. CDR3 sequence reads: CAILTAQAANY.

This sequence joins TRBV10-1 and TRBJ1-6; D gene unclear. Deletions cut 6 bases from V and 7 bases from J, with 19 bases between. The germline V gene has CDR1 WNHNN and CDR2 SYGVQD (reference sequence). The CDR3 contains 16 residues. The DNA for the CDR3 is TGCGCCAGCAGAGTCCCCCTTACTGCTCTAAATTCACCCCTCCACTTT. Its translation: CASRVPLTALNSPLHF.

This clonotype was counted a single time. This could be a read error, since a much larger clone is one nucleotide away. The rearrangement links TRBV12-3 or TRBV12-4 to TRBJ1-5; D gene uncertain. The CDR3 spans 15 residues. The germline V and J ends were trimmed by 3 bases and 8 bases, with 17 bases remaining between them. The CDR3 DNA follows: TGTGCCAGCAGTTTGGATGGCCCCCCTAGCAAGCCCCAGCATTTT. As protein: CASSLDGPPSKPQHF.

On this clonotype: One end of the junction does not line up with germline, which may come from a read error. The J gene is TRBJ1-4, the V gene TRBV25-1, with a possible D match to TRBD1 (6 bases). The CDR3 is 13 residues long. The germline V gene encodes CDR1 MGHDK and CDR2 SYGVNS. CDR3 in amino acids: CAISDQGHEKLFF. CDR3 nucleotide sequence: TGTGCCATCAGTGACCAGGGGCATGAAAAACTGTTTTTT.

This clonotype appeared a few times. The rearrangement links TRBV6-1 to TRBJ1-2; TRBD1 might be the D (5 bases). Trimming stripped 6 bases from V and 4 bases from J, with 12 bases between. The length of the CDR3 is 13 residues. CDR1 is MNHNS and CDR2 is SASEGT in the germline V gene. The CDR3 DNA follows: TGTGCCAGCAGCCAGGACATACCCTATGGCTACACCTTC. Encoded protein: CASSQDIPYGYTF.

The V and J genes are TRBV11-1 and TRBJ1-1, with 9 bases fitting TRBD1. The CDR3 totals 16 residues. Unmatched junction bases numbered 10, after V lost 4 bases and J lost 4 bases. Germline V gene sequence: CDR1 SGHAT, CDR2 FQDESV (reference sequence). The CDR3 DNA reads TGTGCCAGCAGCTCACGAGAACAGGGGGCAGGCACTGAAGCTTTCTTT. It yields the protein CASSSREQGAGTEAFF.

The sample holds many counts of this clonotype. The chain recombines TRBV19 with TRBJ2-7; a weak D match, TRBD2 (6 bases). This CDR3 has 15 amino acids. Trimming took off 3 bases at V and 3 bases at J, with 15 bases between the two ends. The germline V gene has CDR1 LNHDA and CDR2 SQIVND (reference sequence). Written as DNA, the CDR3 is TGTGCCAGTAGTATCTCGTCGGGAGTAGGCTACGAGCAGTACTTC. It is translated as CASSISSGVGYEQYF.